This T cell receptor (beta chain) was captured in a study of neurological immune-mediated disorders. This clonotype showed up just a few times. CDR3 length: 13 amino acids. V was pared by 5 bases and J by 10 bases, with 8 bases of the junction left unmatched. CDR1 is MNHEY and CDR2 is SMNVEV in the germline V gene (reference sequence). Sequencing of 15-18 subjects in each run yielded over 190 million TCR-beta sequences. In TCRdb, the 5' RACE reads were re-called with MiXCR into one record per CDR3 protein. The data show over 65,000 distinct CDR3 sequences, under 10% seen once. The healthy controls volunteered at a blood bank in Maryland, USA.

The specimen was PBMCs. The chain uses TRBV27 and TRBJ2-1, with 7 bases fitting TRBD1. This receptor was taken from a man aged 50 to 59 in good health. Here the CDR3 DNA reads TGTGCCAGCAGTCAAGGGACAGTTAAGGAGCAGTTCTTC. It translates to CASSQGTVKEQFF.